This T cell receptor (beta chain) emerged from a study of blood T cell repertoires in COVID-19. Study overall: Acute and convalescent COVID-19 samples came from the United States, Italy and Spain.

Per the original methods: Amplification from reference gene primers served as the basis for estimated nucleated cell counts. Generated by immunoSEQ multiplex PCR, the TCRdb table keeps only in-frame clones and is missing some. Clonal size and the V and J genes are those of that table, whereas D and trimming came from the DNA. The sample gives about 260,000 clones, 87% of which show up once; roughly 1.6% is in the top ten. This clone was picked up one time. Material for sequencing was peripheral blood. This TCR came from a middle-aged woman who had recovered from COVID-19.

The CDR3 sequence: CASSPCSGGSFRAYNEQFF. The CDR3 coding sequence is TGTGCCAGCAGCCCCTGTAGCGGGGGCTCATTCCGAGCCTACAATGAGCAGTTCTTC. The chain is built from TRBV11-3 and TRBJ2-1; TRBD2 aligns across 9 bases. The CDR3 contains 19 residues. The V segment lost 5 bases and the J segment 2 bases; nucleotides outside the gene matches: 16. CDR1 and CDR2 from the germline V gene are SGHNT and YENEEA.